The 12 T cell receptor beta chains given below trace back to one sample, sequenced in a study of Graves' ophthalmopathy and Graves' hyperthyroidism. Researchers took RNA transcripts and amplified TCR beta CDR3 regions from them. An initial RT-PCR round employing HTBI primers preceded a second-round multiplex PCR. TCRdb passed the multiplex PCR reads through MiXCR, listing each CDR3 protein once. The sample contains some 1.1 million distinct CDR3 sequences, less than 45% of which appear only once. Material for sequencing was peripheral blood or thyroid tissue (not recorded which). Receptors were obtained from an adult man with Graves' hyperthyroidism.

The sample holds many counts of this clonotype. This chain links TRBV7-6 with TRBJ2-7; 8 nucleotides line up with TRBD2. V lost 1 base and J lost 3; bases outside the gene matches: 5. The CDR3 runs to 15 residues. Germline CDR1 is SGHVS and CDR2 is FNYEAQ. The DNA for the CDR3 is TGTGCCAGCAGCTTAGTGGCGGGAGGCCTCTACGAGCAGTACTTC. Its translation is CASSLVAGGLYEQYF.

This clonotype was detected once. V usage is TRBV7-9 and J usage is TRBJ2-3; D remains unclear. CDR3 length: 15 residues. CDR1 is SEHNR and CDR2 is FQNEAQ in the germline V gene (reference sequence). Between the trimmed V and J ends, which lost 2 bases and 0 bases, there was a span of 9 bases. CDR3 loop: CASSLKSFSTDTQYF. The CDR3 bases are TGTGCCAGCAGCTTAAAATCCTTTAGCACAGATACGCAGTATTTT.

The chain carries TRBV24-1 and TRBJ2-2, with D possibly being TRBD1 (6 bases). With 4 bases removed from V and 5 bases from J, the gap between germline ends came to 19 bases. The CDR3 contains 17 residues. Germline CDR1 is KGHDR and CDR2 is SFDVKD. DNA of the CDR3: TGTGCCACCAGTGACTCCTCCGGGACATTGGGGACCGGGGAGCTGTTTTTT. Translated, it gives CATSDSSGTLGTGELFF.

To note about this clonotype: A much more abundant neighbour one base away suggests this may be a read error. V and J are TRBV2 and TRBJ1-1; 8 bases match TRBD1. In germline, CDR1 is SNHLY, CDR2 FYNNEI. This CDR3 has 14 residues. Trimming cost V 6 bases and J 1 base; bases outside gene matches: 4. The CDR3 DNA sequence: TGTGCCAGCAGGCCGGGACAGGCGAACACTGAAGCTTTCTTT. Translation: CASRPGQANTEAFF.

Many counts were recorded for this clonotype. The junction does not match germline at one end; this may be a read error. The chain recombines TRBV10-2 with TRBJ2-7, with TRBD1 identical over 9 bases. The V gene's germline CDR1 is WSHSY and CDR2 SAAADI. The CDR3 has 15 residues. CDR3 DNA: TGTGCCAGCAGTGCGGGACAGGGAAGCTCCTACGAGCAGTACTTC. The encoded protein is CASSAGQGSSYEQYF.

This clonotype was seen more than once but under ten times. This sequence joins TRBV10-1 and TRBJ1-6; D is perhaps TRBD1 (5 bases). Trimming shortened V by 3 bases and J by 0 bases, and 18 bases separated the two germline ends. Looked up from germline, CDR1 is WNHNN and CDR2 is SYGVQD (reference sequence). The CDR3 loop spans 19 amino acids. The CDR3 DNA follows: TGCGCCAGCAGTGACTTTCCCTACGACAGAAGCTCCTATAATTCACCCCTCCACTTT. Protein sequence: CASSDFPYDRSSYNSPLHF.

Regarding this clonotype: The missing conserved phenylalanine or tryptophan at the end of this CDR3 makes a read error likely. The V and J genes are TRBV10-2 and TRBJ2-7, with 8 bases lining up with TRBD1. J was trimmed by 2 bases and V by 8 bases; bases with no gene match: 2. Germline V gene lookup returns CDR1 WSHSY and CDR2 SAAADI. The CDR3 is 12 amino acids. CDR3 amino acids: CASRGQAYEQYL. As DNA, the CDR3 is TGCGCCAGCCGGGGACAGGCCTACGAGCAGTACCTC.

As regards this clonotype: Just one base apart from a much larger clone, this may be a read error. The CDR3 loop is CVSSLTSGGTHETQYF. Written as DNA, the CDR3 is TGTGTCAGCAGCTTAACTAGCGGGGGGACCCACGAGACCCAGTACTTC. The V call is TRBV7-2, the J call TRBJ2-5; 12 nucleotides line up with TRBD2. Germline CDR1 is SGHTA and CDR2 is FQGNSA. The CDR3 length is 16 residues.

This clonotype appeared a few times. The chain joins TRBV7-2 to TRBJ1-4; D unclear. Germline CDR1 SGHTA, CDR2 FQGNSA. CDR3 size: 16 residues. Deletions cut 0 bases from V and 4 bases from J, with 12 bases between. The CDR3 DNA reads TGTGCCAGCAGCTTAGCGGGTCCTGGGGATAATGAAAAACTGTTTTTT. Its protein is CASSLAGPGDNEKLFF.

This rearrangement joins TRBV5-1 to TRBJ1-4, with TRBD1 identical over 7 bases. Germline CDR1 reads SGHRS; CDR2 reads YFSETQ. This CDR3 has 16 residues. Losses at the gene ends were 2 bases for V and 5 bases for J; bases not matched to a gene: 9. CDR3 nucleotides: TGCGCCAGCAGCTTTGGAGCAGGGGGTGAGAATGAAAAACTGTTTTTT. Its protein is CASSFGAGGENEKLFF.

The table lists this clonotype with a count of one. V and J are TRBV7-8 and TRBJ1-2; D may be TRBD1 (5 bases). Germline loops: CDR1 SGHVS, CDR2 FQNEAQ. The CDR3 extends over 9 amino acids. The CDR3 loop reads CDNRFGYTF. The CDR3 region has the DNA TGTGACAACAGGTTTGGCTACACCTTC.

This clonotype was seen many times. The chain employs TRBV7-9 and TRBJ2-7, with 7 bases matching TRBD2. The germline gives CDR1 SEHNR, CDR2 FQNEAQ (reference sequence). This CDR3 has 15 residues. V lost 4 bases and J lost 5; bases outside the gene matches: 11. The CDR3 sequence: CASSSAPSGQNEQYF. The DNA for the CDR3 is TGTGCCAGCAGCTCGGCCCCTAGCGGCCAAAACGAGCAGTACTTC.